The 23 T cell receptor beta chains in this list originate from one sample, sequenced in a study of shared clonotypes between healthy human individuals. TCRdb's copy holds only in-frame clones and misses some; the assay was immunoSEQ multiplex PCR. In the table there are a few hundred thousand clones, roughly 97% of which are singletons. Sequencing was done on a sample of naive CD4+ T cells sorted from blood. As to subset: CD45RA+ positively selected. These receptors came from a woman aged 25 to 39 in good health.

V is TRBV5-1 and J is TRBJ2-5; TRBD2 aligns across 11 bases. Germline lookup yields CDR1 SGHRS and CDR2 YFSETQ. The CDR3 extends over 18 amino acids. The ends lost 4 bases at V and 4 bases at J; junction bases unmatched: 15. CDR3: CASSAVAGGTLTRETQYF. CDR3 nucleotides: TGCGCCAGCAGCGCCGTAGCGGGAGGGACTTTAACGCGAGAGACCCAGTACTTC.

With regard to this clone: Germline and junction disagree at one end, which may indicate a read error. CDR3 nucleotide sequence: TGTGCCACCAGCAGAGTCGGTGGAGACACCATATATTTT. Translating it yields CATSRVGGDTIYF. The chain has TRBV15 and TRBJ1-3; no definite D call. The CDR3 runs 13 residues. Germline CDR1 and CDR2: LNHNV and YYDKDF (reference sequence).

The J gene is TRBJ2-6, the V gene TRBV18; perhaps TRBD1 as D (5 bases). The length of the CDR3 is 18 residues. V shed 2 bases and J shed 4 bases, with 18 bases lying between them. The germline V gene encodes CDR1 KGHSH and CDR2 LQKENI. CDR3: CASSPGDSKEWGANVLTF. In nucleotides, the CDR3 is TGTGCCAGCTCACCAGGAGACAGTAAAGAGTGGGGGGCCAACGTCCTGACTTTC.

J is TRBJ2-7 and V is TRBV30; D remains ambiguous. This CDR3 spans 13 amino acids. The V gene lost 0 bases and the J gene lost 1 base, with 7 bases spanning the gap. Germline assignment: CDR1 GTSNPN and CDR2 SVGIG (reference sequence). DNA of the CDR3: TGTGCCTGGAGTGTCTCCTATTCCTACGAGCAGTACTTC. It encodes CAWSVSYSYEQYF.

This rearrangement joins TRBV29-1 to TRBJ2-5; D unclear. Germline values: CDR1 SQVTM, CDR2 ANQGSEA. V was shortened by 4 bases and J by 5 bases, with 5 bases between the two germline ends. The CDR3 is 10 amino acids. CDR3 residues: CSVGEETQYF. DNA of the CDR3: TGCAGCGTTGGAGAGGAGACCCAGTACTTC.

CDR3 protein: CASSLPSGGGEQYF. The DNA of the CDR3 is TGCGCCAGCAGCTTGCCCTCAGGGGGGGGCGAGCAGTACTTC. J is TRBJ2-7 and V is TRBV5-1; D may be TRBD1 or TRBD2 (7 bases each). V was pared by 1 base and J by 6 bases, with 14 bases between. From germline, CDR1 is SGHRS and CDR2 YFSETQ. CDR3 length: 14 residues.

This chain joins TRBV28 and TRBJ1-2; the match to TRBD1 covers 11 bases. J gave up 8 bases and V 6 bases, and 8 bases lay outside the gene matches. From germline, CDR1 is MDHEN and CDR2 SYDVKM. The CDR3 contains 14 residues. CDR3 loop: CASSTGGQGEGYTF. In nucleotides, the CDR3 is TGTGCCAGCAGCACTGGGGGACAGGGGGAGGGCTACACCTTC.

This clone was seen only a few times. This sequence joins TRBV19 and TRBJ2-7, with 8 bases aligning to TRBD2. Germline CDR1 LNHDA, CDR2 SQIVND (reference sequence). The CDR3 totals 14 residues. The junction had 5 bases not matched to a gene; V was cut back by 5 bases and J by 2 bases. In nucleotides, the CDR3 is TGTGCCAGTAGTCGAGCGGGAGACGCCTACGAGCAGTACTTC. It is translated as CASSRAGDAYEQYF.

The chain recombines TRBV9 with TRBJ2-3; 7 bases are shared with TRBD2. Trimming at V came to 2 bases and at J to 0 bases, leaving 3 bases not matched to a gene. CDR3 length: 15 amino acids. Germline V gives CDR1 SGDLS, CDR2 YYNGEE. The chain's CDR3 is CASSVQAGSTDTQYF. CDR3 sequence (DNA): TGTGCCAGCAGCGTTCAAGCGGGAAGCACAGATACGCAGTATTTT.

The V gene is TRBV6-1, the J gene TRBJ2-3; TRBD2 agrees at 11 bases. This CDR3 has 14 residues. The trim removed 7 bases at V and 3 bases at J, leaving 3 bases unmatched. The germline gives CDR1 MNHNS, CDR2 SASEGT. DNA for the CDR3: TGTGCCAGCACCGTAGCGGGAGGGACAGATACGCAGTATTTT. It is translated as CASTVAGGTDTQYF.

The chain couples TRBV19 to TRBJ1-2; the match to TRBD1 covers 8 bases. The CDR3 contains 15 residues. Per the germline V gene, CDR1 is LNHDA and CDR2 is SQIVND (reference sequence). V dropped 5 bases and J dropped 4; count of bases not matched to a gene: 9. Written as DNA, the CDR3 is TGTGCCAGTAGTCCGGCAGGGGGCCAGGTCTATGGCTACACCTTC. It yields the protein CASSPAGGQVYGYTF.

The CDR3 sequence: CASSPETVSSYEQYF. DNA of the CDR3: TGTGCCAGCAGTCCCGAGACAGTTAGCTCCTACGAGCAGTACTTC. This sequence joins TRBV11-2 and TRBJ2-7; D is possibly TRBD1 (5 bases). Trimming took off 6 bases at V and 0 bases at J, with 15 bases between the two ends. There are 15 residues in the CDR3. From germline, CDR1 is SGHAT and CDR2 FQNNGV.

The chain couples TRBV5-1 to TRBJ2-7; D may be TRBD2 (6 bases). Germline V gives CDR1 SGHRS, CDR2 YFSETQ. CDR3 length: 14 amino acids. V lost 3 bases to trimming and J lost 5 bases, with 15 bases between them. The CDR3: CASSSSGEFNEQYF. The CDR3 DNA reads TGCGCCAGCAGCTCCTCGGGGGAGTTCAACGAGCAGTACTTC. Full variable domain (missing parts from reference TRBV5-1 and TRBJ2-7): KAGVTQTPRYLIKTRGQQVTLSCSPISGHRSVSWYQQTPGQGLQFLFEYFSETQRNKGNFPGRFSGRQFSNSRSEMNVSTLELGDSALYLCASSSSGEFNEQYFGPGTRLTVT.

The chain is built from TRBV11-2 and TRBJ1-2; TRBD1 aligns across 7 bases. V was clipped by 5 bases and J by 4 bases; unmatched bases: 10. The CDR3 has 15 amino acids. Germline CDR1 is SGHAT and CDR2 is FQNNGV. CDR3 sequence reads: CASSITGTASYGYTF. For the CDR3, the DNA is TGTGCCAGCAGCATTACCGGGACAGCCTCCTATGGCTACACCTTC.

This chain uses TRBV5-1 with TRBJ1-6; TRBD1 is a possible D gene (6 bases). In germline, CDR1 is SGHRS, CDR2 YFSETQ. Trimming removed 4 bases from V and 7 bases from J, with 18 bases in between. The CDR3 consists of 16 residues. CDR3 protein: CASSTGTLLVNSPLHF. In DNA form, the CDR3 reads TGCGCCAGCAGCACCGGGACACTTCTGGTCAATTCACCCCTCCACTTT.

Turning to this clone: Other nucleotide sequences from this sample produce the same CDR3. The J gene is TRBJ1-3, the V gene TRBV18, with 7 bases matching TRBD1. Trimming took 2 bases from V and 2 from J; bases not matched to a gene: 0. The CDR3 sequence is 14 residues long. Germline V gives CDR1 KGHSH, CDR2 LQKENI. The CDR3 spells CASSPGTAGNTIYF. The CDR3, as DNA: TGTGCCAGCTCACCAGGGACAGCTGGAAACACCATATATTTT. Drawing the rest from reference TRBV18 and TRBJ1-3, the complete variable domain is NAGVMQNPRHLVRRRGQEARLRCSPMKGHSHVYWYRQLPEEGLKFMVYLQKENIIDESGMPKERFSAEFPKEGPSILRIQQVVRGDSAAYFCASSPGTAGNTIYFGEGSWLTVV.

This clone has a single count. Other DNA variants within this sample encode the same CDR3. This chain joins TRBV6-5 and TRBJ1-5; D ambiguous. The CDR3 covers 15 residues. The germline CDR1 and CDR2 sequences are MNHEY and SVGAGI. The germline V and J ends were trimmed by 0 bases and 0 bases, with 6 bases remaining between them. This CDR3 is CASSYSRDSNQPQHF. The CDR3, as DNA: TGTGCCAGCAGTTACTCTCGGGATAGCAATCAGCCCCAGCATTTT.

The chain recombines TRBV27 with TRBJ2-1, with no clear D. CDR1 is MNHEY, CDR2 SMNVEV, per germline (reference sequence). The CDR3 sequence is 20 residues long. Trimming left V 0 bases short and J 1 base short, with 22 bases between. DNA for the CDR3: TGTGCCAGCAGTTTATCGAACCCCTATCGCAGTCCGCAATCCTACAATGAGCAGTTCTTC. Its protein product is CASSLSNPYRSPQSYNEQFF.

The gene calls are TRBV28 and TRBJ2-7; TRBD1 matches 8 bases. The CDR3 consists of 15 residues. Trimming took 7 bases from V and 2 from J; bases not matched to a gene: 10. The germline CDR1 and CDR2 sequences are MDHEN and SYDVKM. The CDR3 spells CASMSTGAPAYEQYF. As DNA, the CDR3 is TGTGCCAGCATGTCGACAGGGGCCCCCGCCTACGAGCAGTACTTC. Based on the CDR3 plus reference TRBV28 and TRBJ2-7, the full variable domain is DVKVTQSSRYLVKRTGEKVFLECVQDMDHENMFWYRQDPGLGLRLIYFSYDVKMKEKGDIPEGYSVSREKKERFSLILESASTNQTSMYLCASMSTGAPAYEQYFGPGTRLTVT.

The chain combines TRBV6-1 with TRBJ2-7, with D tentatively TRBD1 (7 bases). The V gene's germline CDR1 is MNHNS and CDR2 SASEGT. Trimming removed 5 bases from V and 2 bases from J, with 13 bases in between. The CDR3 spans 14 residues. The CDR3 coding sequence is TGTGCCAGCAGTCCCAGGGGGGCGCCCTACGAGCAGTACTTC. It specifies CASSPRGAPYEQYF.

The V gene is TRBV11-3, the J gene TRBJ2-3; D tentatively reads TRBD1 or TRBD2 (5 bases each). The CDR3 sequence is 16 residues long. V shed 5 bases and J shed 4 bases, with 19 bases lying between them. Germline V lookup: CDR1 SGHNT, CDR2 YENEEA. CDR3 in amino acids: CASSPRRTLGPDTQYF. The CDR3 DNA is TGTGCCAGCAGCCCCCGCCGGACTTTGGGGCCAGATACGCAGTATTTT.

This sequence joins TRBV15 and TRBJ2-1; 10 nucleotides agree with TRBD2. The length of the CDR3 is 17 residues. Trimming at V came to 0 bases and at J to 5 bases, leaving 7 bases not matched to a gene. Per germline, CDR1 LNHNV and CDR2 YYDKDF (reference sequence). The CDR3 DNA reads TGTGCCACCAGCAGAGAATTAGGGCTAGCGGGGGACAATGAGCAGTTCTTC. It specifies CATSRELGLAGDNEQFF.

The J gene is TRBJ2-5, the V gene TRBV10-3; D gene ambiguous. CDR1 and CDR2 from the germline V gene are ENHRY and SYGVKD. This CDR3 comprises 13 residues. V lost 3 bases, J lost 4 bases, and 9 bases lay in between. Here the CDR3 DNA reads TGTGCCATCAGTGACGTAAACAGAGAGACCCAGTACTTC. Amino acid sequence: CAISDVNRETQYF.